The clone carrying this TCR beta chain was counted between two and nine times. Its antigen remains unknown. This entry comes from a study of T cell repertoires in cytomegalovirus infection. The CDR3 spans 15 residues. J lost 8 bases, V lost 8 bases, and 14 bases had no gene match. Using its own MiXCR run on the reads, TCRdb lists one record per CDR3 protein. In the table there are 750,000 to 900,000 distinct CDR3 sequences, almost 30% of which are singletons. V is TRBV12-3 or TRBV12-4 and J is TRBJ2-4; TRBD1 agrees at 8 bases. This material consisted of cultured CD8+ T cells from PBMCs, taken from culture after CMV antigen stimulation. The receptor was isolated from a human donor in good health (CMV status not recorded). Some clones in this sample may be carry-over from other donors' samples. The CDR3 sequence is CASLQTGALAYIQYF. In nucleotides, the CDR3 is TGTGCCAGCCTCCAGACAGGGGCCCTGGCGTACATTCAGTACTTC.